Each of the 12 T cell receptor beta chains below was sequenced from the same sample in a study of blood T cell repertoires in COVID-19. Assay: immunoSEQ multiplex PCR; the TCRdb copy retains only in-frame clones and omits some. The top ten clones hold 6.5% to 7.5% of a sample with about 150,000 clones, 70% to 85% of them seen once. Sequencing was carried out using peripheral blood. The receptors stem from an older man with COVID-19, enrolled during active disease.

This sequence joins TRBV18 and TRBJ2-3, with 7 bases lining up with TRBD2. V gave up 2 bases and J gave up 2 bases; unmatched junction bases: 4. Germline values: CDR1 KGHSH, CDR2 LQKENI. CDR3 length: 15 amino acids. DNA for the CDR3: TGTGCCAGCTCACCAACGCGGGGGACCACAGATACGCAGTATTTT. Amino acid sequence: CASSPTRGTTDTQYF.

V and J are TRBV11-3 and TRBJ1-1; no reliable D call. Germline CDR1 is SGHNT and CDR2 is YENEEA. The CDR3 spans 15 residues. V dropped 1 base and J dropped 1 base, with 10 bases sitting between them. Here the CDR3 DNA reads TGTGCCAGCAGCTTAGGAGGCCAGAGGAACACTGAAGCTTTCTTT. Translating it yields CASSLGGQRNTEAFF.

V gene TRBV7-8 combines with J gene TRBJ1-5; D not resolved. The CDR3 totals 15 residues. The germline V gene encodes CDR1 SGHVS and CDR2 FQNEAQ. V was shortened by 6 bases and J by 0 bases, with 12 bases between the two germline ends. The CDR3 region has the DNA TGTGCCAGCAGTCCAAGAGCGGGTAGCAATCAGCCCCAGCATTTT. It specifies CASSPRAGSNQPQHF.

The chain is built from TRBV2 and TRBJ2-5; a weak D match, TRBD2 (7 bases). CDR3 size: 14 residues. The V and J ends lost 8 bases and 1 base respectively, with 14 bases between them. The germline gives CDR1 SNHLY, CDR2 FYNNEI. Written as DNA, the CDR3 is TGTGCCAGCCGGGGAGGGGGAGGCCAAGAGACCCAGTACTTC. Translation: CASRGGGGQETQYF. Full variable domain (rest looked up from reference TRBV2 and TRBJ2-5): EPEVTQTPSHQVTQMGQEVILRCVPISNHLYFYWYRQILGQKVEFLVSFYNNEISEKSEIFDDQFSVERPDGSNFTLKIRSTKLEDSAMYFCASRGGGGQETQYFGPGTRLLVL.

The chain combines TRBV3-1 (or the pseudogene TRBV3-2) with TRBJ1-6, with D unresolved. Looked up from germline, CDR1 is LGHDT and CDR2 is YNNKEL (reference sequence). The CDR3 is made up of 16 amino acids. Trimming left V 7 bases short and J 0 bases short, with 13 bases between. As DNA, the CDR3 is TGTGCCAGCAACGCTGGCGCTAGCTCCTATAATTCACCCCTCCACTTT. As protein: CASNAGASSYNSPLHF.

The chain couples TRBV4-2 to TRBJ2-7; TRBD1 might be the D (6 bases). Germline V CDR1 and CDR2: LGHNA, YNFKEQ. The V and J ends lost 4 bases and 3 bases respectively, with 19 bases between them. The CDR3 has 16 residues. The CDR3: CASSPSSGAPFYEQYF. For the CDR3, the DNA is TGTGCCAGCAGCCCCTCTTCAGGGGCCCCATTCTACGAGCAGTACTTC.

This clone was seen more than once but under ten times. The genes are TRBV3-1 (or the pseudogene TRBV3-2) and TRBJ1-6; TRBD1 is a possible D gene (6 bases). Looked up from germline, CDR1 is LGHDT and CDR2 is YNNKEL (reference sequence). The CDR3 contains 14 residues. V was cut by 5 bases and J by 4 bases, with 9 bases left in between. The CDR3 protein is CASSVQGYNSPLHF. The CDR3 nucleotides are TGTGCCAGCAGCGTACAGGGTTATAATTCACCCCTCCACTTT.

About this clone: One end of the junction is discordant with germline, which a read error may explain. CDR3 in amino acids: CANSLHQGDTQYF. The CDR3 bases are TGTGCCAACAGCCTCCACCAGGGAGATACGCAGTATTTT. This chain uses TRBV7-9 with TRBJ2-3; tentative D call: TRBD1 (5 bases). The germline CDR1 and CDR2 sequences are SEHNR and FQNEAQ (reference sequence). The CDR3 loop spans 13 amino acids.

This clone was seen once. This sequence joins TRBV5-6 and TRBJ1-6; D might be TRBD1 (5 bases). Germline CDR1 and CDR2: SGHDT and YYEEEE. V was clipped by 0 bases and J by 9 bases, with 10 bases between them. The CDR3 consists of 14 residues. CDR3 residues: CASSLGQGGSPLHF. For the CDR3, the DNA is TGTGCCAGCAGCTTGGGTCAGGGTGGTTCACCCCTCCACTTT.

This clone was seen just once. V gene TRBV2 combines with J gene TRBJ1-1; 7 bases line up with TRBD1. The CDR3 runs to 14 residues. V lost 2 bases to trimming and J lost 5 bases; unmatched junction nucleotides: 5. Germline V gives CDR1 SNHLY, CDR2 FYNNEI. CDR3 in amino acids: CASSESTGMTEAFF. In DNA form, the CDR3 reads TGTGCCAGCAGTGAATCGACAGGGATGACTGAAGCTTTCTTT.

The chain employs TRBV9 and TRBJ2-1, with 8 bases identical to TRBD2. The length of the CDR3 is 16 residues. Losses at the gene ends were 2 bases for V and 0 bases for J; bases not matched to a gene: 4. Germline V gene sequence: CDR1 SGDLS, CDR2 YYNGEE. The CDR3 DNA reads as TGTGCCAGCAGCGTGGGCGGGGGGCCCTCCTACAATGAGCAGTTCTTC. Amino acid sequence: CASSVGGGPSYNEQFF.

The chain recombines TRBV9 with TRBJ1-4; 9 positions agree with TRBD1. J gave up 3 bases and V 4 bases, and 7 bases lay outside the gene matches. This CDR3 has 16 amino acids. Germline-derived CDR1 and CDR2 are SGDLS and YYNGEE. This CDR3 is CASSPGQGNSNEKLFF. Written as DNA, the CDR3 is TGTGCCAGCAGCCCTGGACAGGGGAATTCTAATGAAAAACTGTTTTTT. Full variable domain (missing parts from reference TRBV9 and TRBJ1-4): DSGVTQTPKHLITATGQRVTLRCSPRSGDLSVYWYQQSLDQGLQFLIQYYNGEERAKGNILERFSAQQFPDLHSELNLSSLELGDSALYFCASSPGQGNSNEKLFFGSGTQLSVL.